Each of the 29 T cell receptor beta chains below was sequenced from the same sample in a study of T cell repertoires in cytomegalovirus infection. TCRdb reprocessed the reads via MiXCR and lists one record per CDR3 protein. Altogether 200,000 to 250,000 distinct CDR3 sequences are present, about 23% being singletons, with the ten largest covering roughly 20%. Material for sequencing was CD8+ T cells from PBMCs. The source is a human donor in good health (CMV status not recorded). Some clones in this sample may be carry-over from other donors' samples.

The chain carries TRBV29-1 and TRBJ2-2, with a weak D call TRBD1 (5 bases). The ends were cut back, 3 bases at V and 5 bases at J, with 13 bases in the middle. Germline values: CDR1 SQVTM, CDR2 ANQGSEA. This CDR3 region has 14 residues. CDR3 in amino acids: CSVDSAGRTGELFF. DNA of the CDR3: TGCAGCGTTGATTCAGCAGGGCGTACCGGGGAGCTGTTTTTT.

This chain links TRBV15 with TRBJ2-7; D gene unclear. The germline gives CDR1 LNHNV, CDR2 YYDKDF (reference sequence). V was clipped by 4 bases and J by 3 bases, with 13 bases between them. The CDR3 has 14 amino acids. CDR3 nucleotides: TGTGCCACCAGCACCTCTGAAACCCGCTACGAGCAGTACTTC. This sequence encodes CATSTSETRYEQYF.

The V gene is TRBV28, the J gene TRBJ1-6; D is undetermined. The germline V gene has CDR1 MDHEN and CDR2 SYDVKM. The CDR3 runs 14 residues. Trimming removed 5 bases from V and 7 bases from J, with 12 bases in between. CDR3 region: CASSPSGRNSPLHF. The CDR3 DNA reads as TGTGCCAGCAGTCCCTCTGGGAGGAATTCACCCCTCCACTTT. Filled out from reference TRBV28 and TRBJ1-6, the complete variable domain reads DVKVTQSSRYLVKRTGEKVFLECVQDMDHENMFWYRQDPGLGLRLIYFSYDVKMKEKGDIPEGYSVSREKKERFSLILESASTNQTSMYLCASSPSGRNSPLHFGNGTRLTVT.

This CDR3 is CAIRQGDGYTF. The CDR3 DNA follows: TGTGCCATTCGACAGGGGGATGGCTACACCTTC. The rearrangement links TRBV10-3 to TRBJ1-2, with 9 bases aligning to TRBD1. The junction had 2 bases not matched to a gene; V was cut back by 9 bases and J by 6 bases. Germline values: CDR1 ENHRY, CDR2 SYGVKD. The CDR3 loop spans 11 amino acids.

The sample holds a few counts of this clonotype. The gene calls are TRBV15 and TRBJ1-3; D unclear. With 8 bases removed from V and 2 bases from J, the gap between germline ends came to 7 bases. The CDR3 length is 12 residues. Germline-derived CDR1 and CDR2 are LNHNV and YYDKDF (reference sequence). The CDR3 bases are TGTGCCACCTCTAGAACTGGAAACACCATATATTTT. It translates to CATSRTGNTIYF.

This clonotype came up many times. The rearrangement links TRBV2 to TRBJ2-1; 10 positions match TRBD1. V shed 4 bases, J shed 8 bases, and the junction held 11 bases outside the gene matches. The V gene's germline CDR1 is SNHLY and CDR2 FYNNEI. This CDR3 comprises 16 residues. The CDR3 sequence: CASSVPTGGLGDEQFF. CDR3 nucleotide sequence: TGTGCCAGCAGTGTTCCGACAGGGGGCTTGGGCGATGAGCAGTTCTTC. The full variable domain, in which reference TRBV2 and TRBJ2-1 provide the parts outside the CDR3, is EPEVTQTPSHQVTQMGQEVILRCVPISNHLYFYWYRQILGQKVEFLVSFYNNEISEKSEIFDDQFSVERPDGSNFTLKIRSTKLEDSAMYFCASSVPTGGLGDEQFFGPGTRLTVL.

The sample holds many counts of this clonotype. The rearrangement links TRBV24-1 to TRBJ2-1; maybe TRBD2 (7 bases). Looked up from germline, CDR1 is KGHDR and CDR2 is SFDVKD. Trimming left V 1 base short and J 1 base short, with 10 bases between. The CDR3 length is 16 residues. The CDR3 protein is CATSDFEGGSYNEQFF. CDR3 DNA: TGTGCCACCAGTGATTTTGAGGGGGGGTCCTACAATGAGCAGTTCTTC.

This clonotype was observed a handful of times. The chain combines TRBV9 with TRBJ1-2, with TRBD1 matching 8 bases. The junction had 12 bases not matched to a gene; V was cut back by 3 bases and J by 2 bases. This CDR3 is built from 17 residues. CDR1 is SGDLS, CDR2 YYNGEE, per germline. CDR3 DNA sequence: TGTGCCAGCAGCGGACGAAAGGACAGGGATATAAACTATGGCTACACCTTC. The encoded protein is CASSGRKDRDINYGYTF.

CDR3 sequence reads: CASSQGADRISYEQYF. Written as DNA, the CDR3 is TGCGCCAGCAGCCAGGGGGCTGACAGGATTTCCTACGAGCAGTACTTC. This sequence joins TRBV4-1 and TRBJ2-7; possible D gene TRBD1, 6 bases. Germline V gives CDR1 MGHRA, CDR2 YSYEKL. V was trimmed by 3 bases and J by 1 base, leaving 16 bases between them. CDR3 length: 16 residues.

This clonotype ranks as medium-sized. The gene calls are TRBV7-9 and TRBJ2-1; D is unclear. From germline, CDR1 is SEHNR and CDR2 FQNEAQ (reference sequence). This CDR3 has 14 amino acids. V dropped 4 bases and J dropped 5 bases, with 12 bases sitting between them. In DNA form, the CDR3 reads TGTGCCAGCAGCTCATATGGGGTTCACAATGAGCAGTTCTTC. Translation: CASSSYGVHNEQFF.

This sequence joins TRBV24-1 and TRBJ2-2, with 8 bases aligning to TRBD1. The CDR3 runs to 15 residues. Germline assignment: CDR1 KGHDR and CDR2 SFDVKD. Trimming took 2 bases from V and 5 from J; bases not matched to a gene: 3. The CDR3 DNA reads TGTGCCACCAGTGATTGGACAGGGTTGACCGGGGAGCTGTTTTTT. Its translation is CATSDWTGLTGELFF.

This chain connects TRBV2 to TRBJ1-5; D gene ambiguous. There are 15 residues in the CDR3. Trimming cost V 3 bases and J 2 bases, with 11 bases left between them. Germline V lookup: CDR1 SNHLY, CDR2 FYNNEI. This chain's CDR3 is CASSETHWGNQPQHF. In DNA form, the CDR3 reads TGTGCCAGCAGTGAGACCCACTGGGGCAATCAGCCCCAGCATTTT.

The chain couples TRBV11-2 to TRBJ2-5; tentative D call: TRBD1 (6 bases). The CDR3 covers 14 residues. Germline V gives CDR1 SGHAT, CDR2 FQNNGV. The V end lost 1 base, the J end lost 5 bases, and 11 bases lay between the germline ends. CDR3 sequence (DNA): TGTGCCAGCAGCTTAGGTTACCAGGGGGAGACCCAGTACTTC. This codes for CASSLGYQGETQYF.

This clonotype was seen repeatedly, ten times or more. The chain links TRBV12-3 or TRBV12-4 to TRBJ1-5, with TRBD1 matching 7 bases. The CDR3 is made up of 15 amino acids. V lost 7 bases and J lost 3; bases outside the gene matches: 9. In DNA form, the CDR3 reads TGTGCCAGCAAGACAGGGACGGTCAACAATCAGCCCCAGCATTTT. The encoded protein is CASKTGTVNNQPQHF.

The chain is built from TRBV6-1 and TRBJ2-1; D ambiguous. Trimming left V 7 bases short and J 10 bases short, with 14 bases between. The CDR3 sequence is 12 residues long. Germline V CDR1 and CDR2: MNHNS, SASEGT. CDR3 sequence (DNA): TGTGCCAGCACCCCGCGGATCGGCGAGCAGTTCTTC. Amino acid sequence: CASTPRIGEQFF.

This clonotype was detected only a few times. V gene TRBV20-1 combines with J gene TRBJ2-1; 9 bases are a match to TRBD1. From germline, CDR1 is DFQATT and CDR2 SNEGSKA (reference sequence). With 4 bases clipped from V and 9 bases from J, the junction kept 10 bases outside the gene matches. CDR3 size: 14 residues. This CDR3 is CSAKPGQGAVEQFF. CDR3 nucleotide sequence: TGCAGTGCTAAACCGGGACAGGGAGCGGTTGAGCAGTTCTTC.

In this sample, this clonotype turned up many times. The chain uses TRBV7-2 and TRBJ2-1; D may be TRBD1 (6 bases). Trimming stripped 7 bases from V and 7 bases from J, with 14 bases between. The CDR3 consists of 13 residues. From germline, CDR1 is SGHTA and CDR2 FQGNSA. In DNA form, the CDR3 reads TGTGCCAGCACCAAAAGCACAGGGAATGAGCAGTTCTTC. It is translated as CASTKSTGNEQFF.

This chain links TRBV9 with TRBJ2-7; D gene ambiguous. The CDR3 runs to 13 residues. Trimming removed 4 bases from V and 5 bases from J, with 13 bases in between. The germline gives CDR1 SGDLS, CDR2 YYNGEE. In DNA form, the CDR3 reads TGTGCCAGCAGCCCCCACCCCGCGAACGAGCAGTACTTC. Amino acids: CASSPHPANEQYF.

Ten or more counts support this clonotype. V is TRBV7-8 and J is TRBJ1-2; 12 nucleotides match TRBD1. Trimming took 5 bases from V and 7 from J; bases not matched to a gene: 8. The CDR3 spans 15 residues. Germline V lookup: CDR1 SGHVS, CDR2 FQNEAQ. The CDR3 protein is CASSKGTGGLGGYTF. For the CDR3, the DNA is TGTGCCAGCAGCAAAGGGACAGGGGGCTTAGGTGGCTACACCTTC.

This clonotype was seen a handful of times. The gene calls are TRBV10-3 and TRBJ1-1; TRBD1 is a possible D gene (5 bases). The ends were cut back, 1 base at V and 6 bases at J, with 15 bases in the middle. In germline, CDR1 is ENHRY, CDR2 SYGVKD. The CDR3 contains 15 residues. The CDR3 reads CAISELTSSRAEAFF. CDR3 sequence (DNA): TGTGCCATCAGTGAGTTAACCTCCAGCAGGGCTGAAGCTTTCTTT.

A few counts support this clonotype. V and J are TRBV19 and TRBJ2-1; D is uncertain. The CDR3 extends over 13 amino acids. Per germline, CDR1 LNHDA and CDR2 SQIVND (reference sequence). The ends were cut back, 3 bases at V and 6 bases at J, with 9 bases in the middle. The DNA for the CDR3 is TGTGCCAGTAGTATCGGGTGGTCCAATGAGCAGTTCTTC. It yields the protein CASSIGWSNEQFF.

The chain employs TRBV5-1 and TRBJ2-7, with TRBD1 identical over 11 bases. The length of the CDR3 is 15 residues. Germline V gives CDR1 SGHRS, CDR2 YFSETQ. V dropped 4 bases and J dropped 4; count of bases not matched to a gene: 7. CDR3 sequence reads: CASSPGTGGKYEQYF. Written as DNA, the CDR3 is TGCGCCAGCAGCCCCGGGACAGGGGGAAAATACGAGCAGTACTTC.

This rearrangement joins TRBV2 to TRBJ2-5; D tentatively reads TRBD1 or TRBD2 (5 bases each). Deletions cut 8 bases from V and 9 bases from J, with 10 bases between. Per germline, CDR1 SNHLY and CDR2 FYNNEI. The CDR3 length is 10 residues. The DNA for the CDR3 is TGTGCCAGCTTAGGGGAGTCCCAGTACTTC. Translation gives CASLGESQYF.

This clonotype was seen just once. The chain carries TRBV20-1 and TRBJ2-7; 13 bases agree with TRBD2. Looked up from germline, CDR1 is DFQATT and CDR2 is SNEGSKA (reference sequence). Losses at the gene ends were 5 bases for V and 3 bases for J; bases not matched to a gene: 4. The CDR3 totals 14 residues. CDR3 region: CSAFTSGGVYEQYF. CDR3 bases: TGCAGTGCTTTTACTAGCGGGGGGGTCTACGAGCAGTACTTC.

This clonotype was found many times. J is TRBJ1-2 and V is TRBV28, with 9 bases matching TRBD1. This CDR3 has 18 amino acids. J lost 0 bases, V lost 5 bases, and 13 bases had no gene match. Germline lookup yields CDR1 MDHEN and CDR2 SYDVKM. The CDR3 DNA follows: TGTGCCAGCAGTCCCTTCTGGACAGGGGTCTCCCCTAACTATGGCTACACCTTC. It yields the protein CASSPFWTGVSPNYGYTF.

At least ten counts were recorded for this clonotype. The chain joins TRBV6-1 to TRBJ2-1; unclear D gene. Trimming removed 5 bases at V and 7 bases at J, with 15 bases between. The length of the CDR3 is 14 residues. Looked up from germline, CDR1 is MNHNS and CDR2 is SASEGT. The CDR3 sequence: CASSMDLVGNEQFF. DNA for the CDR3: TGTGCCAGCAGTATGGACCTCGTGGGGAATGAGCAGTTCTTC.

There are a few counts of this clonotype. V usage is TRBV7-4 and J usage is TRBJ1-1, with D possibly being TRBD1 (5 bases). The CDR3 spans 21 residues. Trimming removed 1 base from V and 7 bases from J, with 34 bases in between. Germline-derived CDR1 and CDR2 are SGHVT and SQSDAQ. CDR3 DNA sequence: TGTGCCAGCAGCTTAGTAAATATTGTACGTTGGGACGGCCAGAGAAGGGTTGAAGCTTTCTTT. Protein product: CASSLVNIVRWDGQRRVEAFF.

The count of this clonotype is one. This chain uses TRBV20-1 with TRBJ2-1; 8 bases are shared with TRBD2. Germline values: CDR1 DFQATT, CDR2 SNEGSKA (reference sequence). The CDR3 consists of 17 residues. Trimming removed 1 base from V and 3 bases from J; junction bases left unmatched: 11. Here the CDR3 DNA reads TGCAGTGCTAGAGGGAGGGCAGCGGGGGCCGTCTACAATGAGCAGTTCTTC. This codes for CSARGRAAGAVYNEQFF.

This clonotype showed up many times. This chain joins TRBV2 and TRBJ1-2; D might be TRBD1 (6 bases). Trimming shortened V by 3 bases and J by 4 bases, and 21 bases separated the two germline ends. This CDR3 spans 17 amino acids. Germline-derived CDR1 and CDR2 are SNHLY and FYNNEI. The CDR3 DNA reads TGTGCCAGCAGTGAGGGGCCGGGCCCCCAGGGGCTCTATGGCTACACCTTC. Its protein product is CASSEGPGPQGLYGYTF.